Below are 26 T cell receptor beta chains sequenced from a single sample in a study of T cell responses to AZD1222 COVID-19 vaccine. Generated by immunoSEQ multiplex PCR, the TCRdb table keeps only in-frame clones and is missing some. The sample lists roughly 70,000 clones, 70% to 90% occurring once. The material was peripheral blood, obtained 28 days after the second AZD1222 dose. The receptors were gathered from an adult who received the AZD1222 COVID-19 vaccine.

V is TRBV28 and J is TRBJ1-2; possibly TRBD1 for D (6 bases). V dropped 2 bases and J dropped 4 bases, with 26 bases sitting between them. CDR1 is MDHEN and CDR2 is SYDVKM in the germline V gene. CDR3 length: 19 residues. CDR3 sequence: CASSLGLVLGGESVYGYTF. In DNA form, the CDR3 reads TGTGCCAGCAGTTTAGGGTTGGTTTTGGGGGGCGAGTCGGTCTATGGCTACACCTTC.

The chain is built from TRBV6-5 and TRBJ1-1; D perhaps matches TRBD1 (5 bases). Germline CDR1 and CDR2: MNHEY and SVGAGI. V lost 4 bases and J 1 base, leaving 13 bases between the germline ends. The CDR3 length is 15 residues. The CDR3 is CASSFYKTGNTEAFF. CDR3 bases: TGTGCCAGCAGTTTCTACAAAACAGGGAACACTGAAGCTTTCTTT.

The rearrangement uses TRBV14 and TRBJ2-1, with 8 bases aligning to TRBD1. CDR1 is SGHDN and CDR2 is FVKESK in the germline V gene. The V segment lost 4 bases and the J segment 0 bases; nucleotides outside the gene matches: 11. The CDR3 is made up of 18 amino acids. The CDR3 DNA reads TGTGCCAGCAGCCTTCGGACAGGGCCGGGACGCTCCTACAATGAGCAGTTCTTC. Its protein product is CASSLRTGPGRSYNEQFF.

This clone occurred once. One junction end does not reproduce the germline sequence, and a read error may be involved. This chain connects TRBV7-7 to TRBJ2-2, with a weak D call TRBD2 (6 bases). CDR3 length: 14 residues. CDR1 and CDR2 from the germline V gene are SSHAT and FNYEAQ (reference sequence). In nucleotides, the CDR3 is TGTGCTAGCAAACCGGGACTTCAAGTCGGGGAGCTGTTTTTT. Translated: CASKPGLQVGELFF.

The rearrangement links TRBV30 to TRBJ1-5; TRBD1 aligns across 7 bases. Per germline, CDR1 GTSNPN and CDR2 SVGIG (reference sequence). Trimming took 3 bases from V and 15 from J; bases not matched to a gene: 8. This CDR3 contains 11 residues. CDR3 sequence reads: CAWSATGAMHF. CDR3 coding DNA: TGTGCCTGGAGCGCAACAGGGGCTATGCATTTT.

There are a few counts of this clone. The sample carries other DNA sequences with the same CDR3. J is TRBJ1-1 and V is TRBV7-9; tentatively, D is TRBD1 (5 bases). Germline assignment: CDR1 SEHNR and CDR2 FQNEAQ (reference sequence). The CDR3 length is 11 residues. Between the trimmed V and J ends, which lost 8 bases and 1 base, there was a span of 5 bases. CDR3 amino acids: CASDRNTEAFF. The CDR3 nucleotides read TGTGCCAGCGACAGGAACACTGAAGCTTTCTTT.

The chain employs TRBV6-5 and TRBJ2-7; 7 positions match TRBD2. This CDR3 has 13 residues. CDR1 and CDR2 (germline): MNHEY, SVGAGI. The junction had 7 bases not matched to a gene; V was cut back by 7 bases and J by 4 bases. The CDR3 DNA sequence: TGTGCCAGCACCCTAGGGCGGGGGTACGAGCAGTACTTC. The encoded protein is CASTLGRGYEQYF.

In DNA, the CDR3 is TGTGCCACCAGCAGAGATCAAGCCTCTGGGGCCAACGTCCTGACTTTC. Residues: CATSRDQASGANVLTF. The chain carries TRBV15 and TRBJ2-6; D call uncertain. Germline V CDR1 and CDR2: LNHNV, YYDKDF (reference sequence). The CDR3 covers 16 residues. V was cut by 0 bases and J by 0 bases, with 6 bases left in between.

This chain connects TRBV12-3 or TRBV12-4 to TRBJ1-1; D is perhaps TRBD1 (6 bases). Trimming took 2 bases from V and 5 from J, leaving 9 bases between them. This CDR3 has 13 amino acids. CDR3 amino acids: CASSLTQGTEAFF. The CDR3 bases are TGTGCCAGCAGTTTAACCCAGGGGACTGAAGCTTTCTTT.

This clone occurred once. The rearrangement joins TRBV11-2 to TRBJ2-7; D might be TRBD2 (5 bases). CDR1 and CDR2 from the germline V gene are SGHAT and FQNNGV. The CDR3 sequence is 14 residues long. V was trimmed by 2 bases and J by 0 bases, leaving 8 bases between them. DNA of the CDR3: TGTGCCAGCAGCTTAACGGGATCCTCCTACGAGCAGTACTTC. Translated: CASSLTGSSYEQYF.

The chain carries TRBV7-3 and TRBJ1-3; D gene ambiguous. This CDR3 contains 17 residues. Deletions cut 1 base from V and 0 bases from J, with 13 bases between. Germline-derived CDR1 and CDR2 are SGHTA and FQGTGA. The CDR3 is CASSLSPDALSGNTIYF. CDR3 DNA: TGTGCCAGCAGCTTAAGTCCAGATGCGCTCTCTGGAAACACCATATATTTT. The whole variable domain, remainder taken from reference TRBV7-3 and TRBJ1-3, is GAGVSQTPSNKVTEKGKYVELRCDPISGHTALYWYRQSLGQGPEFLIYFQGTGAADDSGLPNDRFFAVRPEGSVSTLKIQRTERGDSAVYLCASSLSPDALSGNTIYFGEGSWLTVV.

V usage is TRBV9 and J usage is TRBJ2-3; a possible D gene is TRBD2 (6 bases). The V end lost 4 bases, the J end lost 2 bases, and 17 bases lay between the germline ends. Germline CDR1 SGDLS, CDR2 YYNGEE. The CDR3 loop spans 16 amino acids. The CDR3 region is CASSPSNGRNTDTQYF. CDR3 in DNA: TGTGCCAGCAGCCCTAGTAACGGGAGAAACACAGATACGCAGTATTTT.

This clone appeared a single time. The rearrangement links TRBV30 to TRBJ1-2; D is unresolved. The germline V gene has CDR1 GTSNPN and CDR2 SVGIG (reference sequence). The CDR3 extends over 15 amino acids. V dropped 3 bases and J dropped 8 bases, with 22 bases sitting between them. The CDR3 spells CAWRSSPFGESGYTF. The CDR3 nucleotides read TGTGCCTGGAGAAGTAGCCCCTTCGGGGAAAGCGGCTACACCTTC.

This chain joins TRBV15 and TRBJ1-5; 8 bases are a match to TRBD1. J gave up 2 bases and V 7 bases, and 7 bases lay outside the gene matches. This CDR3 has 15 amino acids. Germline CDR1 and CDR2: LNHNV and YYDKDF (reference sequence). The CDR3 bases are TGTGCCACCACTCCAGGGGGCATGGGCAATCAGCCCCAGCATTTT. Translating it yields CATTPGGMGNQPQHF. Complete variable domain (other parts from reference TRBV15 and TRBJ1-5): DAMVIQNPRYQVTQFGKPVTLSCSQTLNHNVMYWYQQKSSQAPKLLFHYYDKDFNNEADTPDNFQSRRPNTSFCFLDIRSPGLGDTAMYLCATTPGGMGNQPQHFGDGTRLSIL.

The rearrangement links TRBV3-1 (or the pseudogene TRBV3-2) to TRBJ2-1; no reliable D call. The CDR3 contains 12 residues. Germline V lookup: CDR1 LGHDT, CDR2 YNNKEL (reference sequence). With 4 bases removed from V and 2 bases from J, the gap between germline ends came to 3 bases. CDR3: CASSLTYNEQFF. The CDR3, as DNA: TGTGCCAGCAGCCTGACCTACAATGAGCAGTTCTTC.

The rearrangement joins TRBV11-2 to TRBJ2-7, with 9 nucleotides matching TRBD1. The CDR3 has 14 amino acids. V was clipped by 5 bases and J by 6 bases; unmatched bases: 8. Per germline, CDR1 SGHAT and CDR2 FQNNGV. CDR3 nucleotide sequence: TGTGCCAGCAGCCAAGACTGGACAGGGGTCGAGCAGTACTTC. It translates to CASSQDWTGVEQYF.

The chain combines TRBV7-3 with TRBJ2-5; 7 bases are a match to TRBD1. This CDR3 is built from 16 residues. V shed 5 bases, J shed 0 bases, and the junction held 9 bases outside the gene matches. CDR1 and CDR2 from the germline V gene are SGHTA and FQGTGA. Here the CDR3 DNA reads TGTGCCAGCAGCCTGCGACCTGGGACAGACCAAGAGACCCAGTACTTC. This sequence encodes CASSLRPGTDQETQYF.

The chain uses TRBV5-1 and TRBJ2-1; D is possibly TRBD2 (6 bases). Germline-derived CDR1 and CDR2 are SGHRS and YFSETQ. V dropped 9 bases and J dropped 0 bases, with 16 bases sitting between them. This CDR3 has 15 residues. CDR3 bases: TGCGCCACCTTAGCGGAAGATGTCTCCTACAATGAGCAGTTCTTC. This translates into CATLAEDVSYNEQFF.

This sequence joins TRBV29-1 and TRBJ1-6, with D perhaps matching TRBD1 (6 bases). The CDR3 has 15 residues. V was pared by 4 bases and J by 9 bases, with 19 bases between. Germline values: CDR1 SQVTM, CDR2 ANQGSEA. The CDR3 loop reads CSVGYVGAGGSPLHF. The CDR3 DNA follows: TGCAGCGTTGGTTATGTGGGGGCAGGAGGTTCACCCCTCCACTTT.

The V gene is TRBV5-6, the J gene TRBJ2-7, with a tentative D call TRBD1 (6 bases). The CDR3 has 14 amino acids. From germline, CDR1 is SGHDT and CDR2 YYEEEE. V lost 3 bases and J lost 6, with 16 bases in between. For the CDR3, the DNA is TGTGCCAGCAGCTATTCCACAGGGCTAGCCGAGCAGTACTTC. This sequence encodes CASSYSTGLAEQYF.

The J gene is TRBJ2-1, the V gene TRBV7-9; tentatively, D is TRBD1 or TRBD2 (6 bases each). Germline V lookup: CDR1 SEHNR, CDR2 FQNEAQ (reference sequence). The CDR3 length is 15 residues. With 2 bases removed from V and 4 bases from J, the gap between germline ends came to 12 bases. CDR3: CASSLWGAPYNEQFF. CDR3 in DNA: TGTGCCAGCAGCTTATGGGGGGCCCCTTACAATGAGCAGTTCTTC.

The chain combines TRBV12-3 or TRBV12-4 with TRBJ1-6; D uncertain. V lost 2 bases to trimming and J lost 3 bases, with 2 bases between them. The CDR3 length is 13 residues. CDR3 nucleotides: TGTGCCAGCAGTTTAATCTATAATTCACCCCTCCACTTT. Translating it yields CASSLIYNSPLHF.

This clone occurred a few times. The V gene is TRBV5-1, the J gene TRBJ2-7; D may be TRBD1 (5 bases). Germline values: CDR1 SGHRS, CDR2 YFSETQ. The CDR3 is made up of 13 amino acids. Trimming cost V 4 bases and J 7 bases, with 15 bases left between them. The CDR3 DNA sequence: TGCGCCAGCAGCCAGTACTCAGGGCCGGAGCAGTACTTC. The encoded protein is CASSQYSGPEQYF. Complete variable domain (other parts from reference TRBV5-1 and TRBJ2-7): KAGVTQTPRYLIKTRGQQVTLSCSPISGHRSVSWYQQTPGQGLQFLFEYFSETQRNKGNFPGRFSGRQFSNSRSEMNVSTLELGDSALYLCASSQYSGPEQYFGPGTRLTVT.

The CDR3 protein is CASTSALTDTQYF. The DNA for the CDR3 is TGTGCCAGCACCTCAGCCCTCACAGATACGCAGTATTTT. The chain links TRBV6-5 to TRBJ2-3; no reliable D call. Trimming removed 7 bases from V and 2 bases from J, with 10 bases in between. From germline, CDR1 is MNHEY and CDR2 SVGAGI. The CDR3 has 13 amino acids.

V usage is TRBV5-1 and J usage is TRBJ2-5; the D is unclear. V lost 5 bases to trimming and J lost 4 bases, with 12 bases between them. CDR3 length equals 13 residues. Germline assignment: CDR1 SGHRS and CDR2 YFSETQ. Here the CDR3 DNA reads TGCGCCAGCAGTTTTGCTTCAATAGAGACCCAGTACTTC. It yields the protein CASSFASIETQYF.

In this sample, this clone turned up a few times. J is TRBJ1-1 and V is TRBV29-1; 8 bases match TRBD1. The ends lost 6 bases at V and 5 bases at J; junction bases unmatched: 14. Germline lookup yields CDR1 SQVTM and CDR2 ANQGSEA. The CDR3 spans 15 residues. CDR3 sequence: CSVSGQGGIRTEAFF. CDR3 DNA sequence: TGCAGCGTCTCCGGACAGGGAGGGATACGAACTGAAGCTTTCTTT. Complete variable domain (other parts from reference TRBV29-1 and TRBJ1-1): SAVISQKPSRDICQRGTSLTIQCQVDSQVTMMFWYRQQPGQSLTLIATANQGSEATYESGFVIDKFPISRPNLTFSTLTVSNMSPEDSSIYLCSVSGQGGIRTEAFFGQGTRLTVV.